This T cell receptor (beta chain) was identified in a study of shared clonotypes between healthy human individuals. The wider study: CD4 naive and CD4 memory each took three plates per donor, while CD8 naive took two and CD8 memory one.

All donors qualified as healthy HIV-negative adults and had experienced no recent acute infections or vaccinations. This clone was recorded only once. Clones were sequenced by immunoSEQ multiplex PCR, and TCRdb holds only the in-frame ones, with some missing. The sample has approximately 740,000 clones, approximately 79% seen once. The CDR3 extends over 15 amino acids. Trimming removed 1 base from V and 8 bases from J, with 15 bases in between. CDR1 is MGHRA and CDR2 is YSYEKL in the germline V gene. The clonotype comes from a woman in her twenties or thirties in good health. The chain joins TRBV4-1 to TRBJ2-1; unclear D gene. The sequencing input was memory CD4+ T cells sorted from blood. The sample's subset: CD45RA-negative fraction. For the CDR3, the DNA is TGCGCCAGCAGCCAAGGGGTAGAAGTTCTGTATGAGCAGTTCTTC. It translates to CASSQGVEVLYEQFF.